These 30 T cell receptor beta chains were all obtained from the same sample, sequenced in a study of control samples from healthy donors and cancer patients (dated by TCRdb to the early 2020s). Libraries were constructed by the immunoSEQ multiplex PCR assay. TCRdb re-hosts the immuneACCESS table, in-frame sequences only. Its copies lack some clones; in the studies checked, an unresolved V gene accounts for under half of them, and the cause for the rest is not known. Across this sample there are about 120,000 clones, with approximately 88% seen only once. The biggest ten clones account for around 3.3% of the sample. The sample was blood. These TCRs come from a man aged 35 to 55 in good health.

This clone was counted only a few times. The chain carries TRBV19 and TRBJ1-4; D ambiguous. V lost 3 bases to trimming and J lost 8 bases, with 10 bases between them. CDR3 length: 13 residues. The V gene's germline CDR1 is LNHDA and CDR2 SQIVND (reference sequence). The CDR3 region is CASSMSPWEKLFF. CDR3 DNA sequence: TGTGCCAGTAGTATGTCCCCTTGGGAAAAACTGTTTTTT.

The rearrangement uses TRBV9 and TRBJ2-3; perhaps TRBD1 as D (6 bases). Trimming removed 4 bases at V and 6 bases at J, with 18 bases between. This CDR3 spans 15 amino acids. Germline V CDR1 and CDR2: SGDLS, YYNGEE. The CDR3, as DNA: TGTGCCAGCAGCCCGAGATGGGGGCCTGGGGATACGCAGTATTTT. Translated, it gives CASSPRWGPGDTQYF. Based on the CDR3 plus reference TRBV9 and TRBJ2-3, the full variable domain is DSGVTQTPKHLITATGQRVTLRCSPRSGDLSVYWYQQSLDQGLQFLIQYYNGEERAKGNILERFSAQQFPDLHSELNLSSLELGDSALYFCASSPRWGPGDTQYFGPGTRLTVL.

The chain recombines TRBV10-2 with TRBJ2-4; unclear D gene. The CDR3 is 11 residues long. Trimming left V 6 bases short and J 4 bases short, with 4 bases between. Germline CDR1 WSHSY, CDR2 SAAADI. In DNA form, the CDR3 reads TGCGCCAGCAGCGCGAAAAACATTCAGTACTTC. Its protein product is CASSAKNIQYF.

The V call is TRBV10-3, the J call TRBJ2-3; D possibly uses TRBD1 or TRBD2 (6 bases each). Per germline, CDR1 ENHRY and CDR2 SYGVKD. The length of the CDR3 is 15 residues. V was shortened by 2 bases and J by 1 base, with 10 bases between the two germline ends. CDR3 in amino acids: CAISEGGPGTDTQYF. CDR3 bases: TGTGCCATCAGTGAGGGGGGGCCGGGCACAGATACGCAGTATTTT.

This clone was observed a few times. The V call is TRBV5-5, the J call TRBJ1-6; TRBD1 agrees at 8 bases. Germline V gene sequence: CDR1 SGHKS, CDR2 YYEKEE (reference sequence). Trimming cost V 4 bases and J 5 bases; bases outside gene matches: 5. CDR3 length: 15 residues. The CDR3 DNA reads TGTGCCAGCAGCCAATGGACAGGGAATAATTCACCCCTCCACTTT. It is translated as CASSQWTGNNSPLHF.

V usage is TRBV5-1 and J usage is TRBJ1-1; 7 bases line up with TRBD1. Germline V lookup: CDR1 SGHRS, CDR2 YFSETQ. Losses at the gene ends were 3 bases for V and 6 bases for J; bases not matched to a gene: 11. The CDR3 extends over 15 amino acids. CDR3 region: CASSSQGQAGSEAFF. The CDR3 DNA is TGCGCCAGCAGCTCCCAAGGACAGGCGGGATCTGAAGCTTTCTTT.

The chain employs TRBV3-1 (or the pseudogene TRBV3-2) and TRBJ1-2; TRBD1 might be the D (6 bases). Trimming took off 4 bases at V and 2 bases at J, with 11 bases between the two ends. The length of the CDR3 is 14 residues. Per germline, CDR1 LGHDT and CDR2 YNNKEL (reference sequence). The CDR3 DNA follows: TGTGCCAGCAGCCGAGGGACATCCAACTATGGCTACACCTTC. This translates into CASSRGTSNYGYTF.

V usage is TRBV18 and J usage is TRBJ2-3, with 16 bases lining up with TRBD2. V dropped 2 bases and J dropped 4; count of bases not matched to a gene: 6. CDR1 is KGHSH, CDR2 LQKENI, per germline. The CDR3 loop spans 18 amino acids. CDR3 region: CASSPIGTSGRGADTQYF. The CDR3, as DNA: TGTGCCAGCTCACCAATCGGGACTAGCGGGAGGGGAGCAGATACGCAGTATTTT.

The rearrangement joins TRBV7-2 to TRBJ1-1; no clear D. The CDR3 totals 13 residues. V was clipped by 2 bases and J by 8 bases, with 12 bases between them. Germline V gene lookup returns CDR1 SGHTA and CDR2 FQGNSA. The CDR3 loop is CASSLMGITEAFF. The CDR3 bases are TGTGCCAGCAGCTTAATGGGGATAACAGAAGCTTTCTTT.

The chain couples TRBV19 to TRBJ2-1; D is possibly TRBD1 or TRBD2 (6 bases each). V shed 4 bases and J shed 8 bases, with 12 bases lying between them. The CDR3 runs to 13 residues. Germline V gives CDR1 LNHDA, CDR2 SQIVND (reference sequence). CDR3 protein: CASSSTGRYEQFF. The CDR3 DNA is TGTGCCAGTAGTAGTACAGGGAGGTATGAGCAGTTCTTC.

The gene calls are TRBV6-2 or TRBV6-3 and TRBJ2-2; D unresolved. CDR3 length: 16 residues. The V end was cut by 2 bases, the J end by 0 bases, with 10 bases between. Per the germline V gene, CDR1 is MNHEY and CDR2 is SVGEGT. CDR3 in amino acids: CASSYNRAPNTGELFF. The CDR3, as DNA: TGTGCCAGCAGTTACAACCGGGCTCCGAACACCGGGGAGCTGTTTTTT.

Points on this clone: The sample has other DNA sequences that encode this CDR3 too. The V and J genes are TRBV12-3 or TRBV12-4 and TRBJ2-7; either TRBD1 or TRBD2 may supply D (5 bases each). CDR3 length equals 12 residues. The V gene lost 1 base and the J gene lost 6 bases, with 7 bases spanning the gap. The CDR3, as DNA: TGTGCCAGCAGTTTAGGGGGGTTCGAGCAGTACTTC. This gives the protein CASSLGGFEQYF.

This clone has just one count. The rearrangement links TRBV24-1 to TRBJ2-7; D unclear. The length of the CDR3 is 13 residues. V was pared by 4 bases and J by 3 bases, with 9 bases between. Germline assignment: CDR1 KGHDR and CDR2 SFDVKD. CDR3 nucleotides: TGTGCCACCAGTGACCAAGGACGCTACGAGCAGTACTTC. It translates to CATSDQGRYEQYF.

The chain has TRBV24-1 and TRBJ2-2; D unclear. CDR1 is KGHDR, CDR2 SFDVKD, per germline. Trimming removed 6 bases from V and 1 base from J, with 2 bases in between. CDR3 size: 12 residues. CDR3 sequence reads: CATSWNTGELFF. The CDR3 bases are TGTGCCACCAGTTGGAACACCGGGGAGCTGTTTTTT.

The rearrangement uses TRBV12-3 or TRBV12-4 and TRBJ1-1, with D hard to call. This CDR3 has 13 amino acids. V was shortened by 2 bases and J by 4 bases, with 8 bases between the two germline ends. The CDR3 DNA reads TGTGCCAGCAGTTTACATCAGTTCACTGAAGCTTTCTTT. Translation gives CASSLHQFTEAFF.

This clone was detected only a few times. The rearrangement uses TRBV15 and TRBJ1-2; possibly TRBD1 for D (6 bases). The V and J ends lost 3 bases and 4 bases respectively, with 18 bases between them. The germline V gene encodes CDR1 LNHNV and CDR2 YYDKDF (reference sequence). The CDR3 runs to 16 residues. The CDR3 is CATSSVKRGGGYGYTF. The CDR3 DNA reads as TGTGCCACCAGCAGCGTGAAGAGAGGGGGAGGCTATGGCTACACCTTC.

V and J are TRBV30 and TRBJ1-5; 9 bases match TRBD1. The CDR3 spans 11 residues. With V trimmed by 7 bases and J by 12 bases, 7 bases remained unmatched. CDR1 and CDR2 (germline): GTSNPN, SVGIG (reference sequence). The CDR3 DNA reads TGTGCCTTGACTTCGGACAGGGGCCAGCATTTT. This codes for CALTSDRGQHF.

V usage is TRBV28 and J usage is TRBJ1-6; possibly TRBD1 for D (6 bases). V lost 3 bases and J lost 10, with 10 bases in between. Germline lookup yields CDR1 MDHEN and CDR2 SYDVKM. The CDR3 contains 13 residues. CDR3 in DNA: TGTGCCAGCAGTTTCGGTGGGGGCTCACCCCTCCACTTT. This codes for CASSFGGGSPLHF.

The CDR3 protein is CASGSVAGGLSGITGELFF. The CDR3, as DNA: TGTGCCAGCGGAAGTGTAGCGGGGGGGCTTTCAGGTATCACCGGGGAGCTGTTTTTT. This chain connects TRBV5-4 to TRBJ2-2, with 11 bases aligning to TRBD2. This CDR3 spans 19 amino acids. Looked up from germline, CDR1 is SGHNT and CDR2 is YYREEE (reference sequence). With 7 bases clipped from V and 4 bases from J, the junction kept 18 bases outside the gene matches.

This sequence joins TRBV4-2 and TRBJ2-1; a weak D match, TRBD2 (5 bases). This CDR3 comprises 14 residues. The V gene's germline CDR1 is LGHNA and CDR2 YNFKEQ. V was cut by 0 bases and J by 5 bases, with 8 bases left in between. CDR3 in amino acids: CASSQDTRDNEQFF. CDR3 DNA sequence: TGTGCCAGCAGCCAAGATACTAGGGACAATGAGCAGTTCTTC.

The rearrangement uses TRBV3-1 (or the pseudogene TRBV3-2) and TRBJ1-4; TRBD1 is a possible D gene (5 bases). The CDR3 totals 13 residues. CDR1 and CDR2 (germline): LGHDT, YNNKEL (reference sequence). Trimming pared 5 bases from V and 8 bases from J, leaving 12 bases between. DNA of the CDR3: TGTGCCAGCAGCTTTGGGGCGGGGGAAAAACTGTTTTTT. This codes for CASSFGAGEKLFF.

In DNA, the CDR3 is TGTGCCACCACGGCAGGGTCTATCAATGAGCAGTTCTTC. Its translation: CATTAGSINEQFF. V and J are TRBV24-1 and TRBJ2-1; weak D call: TRBD1 (5 bases). Germline loops: CDR1 KGHDR, CDR2 SFDVKD. V dropped 8 bases and J dropped 6 bases, with 13 bases sitting between them. This CDR3 spans 13 amino acids.

The V and J genes are TRBV4-3 and TRBJ1-2; D call uncertain. The CDR3 runs to 13 residues. Trimming left V 0 bases short and J 3 bases short, with 5 bases between. CDR1 and CDR2 from the germline V gene are LGHNA and YSLEER. The CDR3 protein is CASSQDSYYGYTF. The DNA of the CDR3 is TGCGCCAGCAGCCAAGACAGTTACTATGGCTACACCTTC.

This clone was observed once. The chain links TRBV9 to TRBJ2-1; TRBD2 matches at 10 bases. The ends lost 4 bases at V and 9 bases at J; junction bases unmatched: 7. The CDR3 has 14 residues. The germline V gene has CDR1 SGDLS and CDR2 YYNGEE. In nucleotides, the CDR3 is TGTGCCAGCAGCCCTAGCGGGGGCCGTAGTGAGCAGTTCTTC. The encoded protein is CASSPSGGRSEQFF. Full variable domain (rest looked up from reference TRBV9 and TRBJ2-1): DSGVTQTPKHLITATGQRVTLRCSPRSGDLSVYWYQQSLDQGLQFLIQYYNGEERAKGNILERFSAQQFPDLHSELNLSSLELGDSALYFCASSPSGGRSEQFFGPGTRLTVL.

This clone appeared once. The J gene is TRBJ1-1, the V gene TRBV3-1 (or the pseudogene TRBV3-2); a weak D match, TRBD1 (6 bases). The CDR3 totals 13 residues. Looked up from germline, CDR1 is LGHDT and CDR2 is YNNKEL (reference sequence). The germline V and J ends were trimmed by 0 bases and 11 bases, with 13 bases remaining between them. CDR3 coding DNA: TGTGCCAGCAGCCAAGAATTGGGGGCAGGGGCTTTCTTT. Protein product: CASSQELGAGAFF.

The chain uses TRBV18 and TRBJ1-4; possibly TRBD1 for D (5 bases). Germline lookup yields CDR1 KGHSH and CDR2 LQKENI. The V gene lost 7 bases and the J gene lost 4 bases, with 10 bases spanning the gap. The CDR3 runs 13 residues. The CDR3 nucleotides read TGTGCCAGCTGCCGGGGCGTTAATGAAAAACTGTTTTTT. Protein product: CASCRGVNEKLFF.

V and J are TRBV4-3 and TRBJ2-1; D gene ambiguous. This CDR3 contains 14 residues. The V end was cut by 0 bases, the J end by 10 bases, with 13 bases between. From germline, CDR1 is LGHNA and CDR2 YSLEER. CDR3 region: CASSQDWASREQFF. DNA of the CDR3: TGCGCCAGCAGCCAAGATTGGGCCAGCAGGGAGCAGTTCTTC.

This clone came up a few times. The gene calls are TRBV5-4 and TRBJ2-5, with D uncertain. V gave up 2 bases and J gave up 7 bases, with 9 bases separating them. The germline V gene encodes CDR1 SGHNT and CDR2 YYREEE (reference sequence). The CDR3 is made up of 12 amino acids. The CDR3 DNA is TGTGCCAGCAGCTTTCATGGTCGGACCCAGTACTTC. Translated: CASSFHGRTQYF. The variable domain in full, with the rest retrieved from reference TRBV5-4 and TRBJ2-5, is ETGVTQSPTHLIKTRGQQVTLRCSSQSGHNTVSWYQQALGQGPQFIFQYYREEENGRGNFPPRFSGLQFPNYSSELNVNALELDDSALYLCASSFHGRTQYFGPGTRLLVL.

The J gene is TRBJ1-3, the V gene TRBV19, with D perhaps TRBD1 (6 bases). With 6 bases removed from V and 3 bases from J, the gap between germline ends came to 21 bases. The germline CDR1 and CDR2 sequences are LNHDA and SQIVND (reference sequence). The length of the CDR3 is 17 residues. CDR3 residues: CASSLATGGASGNTIYF. The CDR3 nucleotides read TGTGCCAGTAGCCTCGCGACCGGGGGGGCCAGTGGAAACACCATATATTTT. Together with reference TRBV19 and TRBJ1-3, the CDR3 gives the full variable domain: DGGITQSPKYLFRKEGQNVTLSCEQNLNHDAMYWYRQDPGQGLRLIYYSQIVNDFQKGDIAEGYSVSREKKESFPLTVTSAQKNPTAFYLCASSLATGGASGNTIYFGEGSWLTVV.

The chain recombines TRBV6-2 or TRBV6-3 with TRBJ1-3; 9 positions match TRBD1. This CDR3 is built from 18 residues. Germline values: CDR1 MNHEY, CDR2 SVGEGT. V gave up 0 bases and J gave up 0 bases; unmatched junction bases: 6. The DNA for the CDR3 is TGTGCCAGCAGTTACTCGTCCGGGACAGGGACCTCTGGAAACACCATATATTTT. It translates to CASSYSSGTGTSGNTIYF.